This T cell receptor beta chain came from a study of blood T cell repertoires in COVID-19. Study in general: The United States, Italy and Spain provided the acute and convalescent COVID-19 samples. T cells, B-cell-depleted T cells, or PBMCs supplied cDNA or gDNA.

Cohort assignment relied on participant-reported clinical history. Exposed enrollees had met someone with a PCR-confirmed or clinician-diagnosed COVID-19 case at some point within the 2 weeks before study entry. The method was immunoSEQ multiplex PCR; TCRdb's version includes in-frame clones alone and lacks a portion of them. The table records about 320,000 clones, roughly 90% of them present only once. The CDR3 sequence is 13 residues long. Between the trimmed V and J ends, which lost 4 bases and 6 bases, there was a span of 13 bases. Germline V gene sequence: CDR1 SGDLS, CDR2 YYNGEE. The source is a woman aged 25 to 39 who had been exposed to COVID-19. V gene TRBV9 combines with J gene TRBJ1-1; D is possibly TRBD1 (5 bases). The sequenced material came from PBMCs or T cells enriched from blood (not recorded which). This CDR3 reads CASSRSGLPEAFF. The DNA for the CDR3 is TGTGCCAGCAGCCGTTCGGGACTTCCTGAAGCTTTCTTT.